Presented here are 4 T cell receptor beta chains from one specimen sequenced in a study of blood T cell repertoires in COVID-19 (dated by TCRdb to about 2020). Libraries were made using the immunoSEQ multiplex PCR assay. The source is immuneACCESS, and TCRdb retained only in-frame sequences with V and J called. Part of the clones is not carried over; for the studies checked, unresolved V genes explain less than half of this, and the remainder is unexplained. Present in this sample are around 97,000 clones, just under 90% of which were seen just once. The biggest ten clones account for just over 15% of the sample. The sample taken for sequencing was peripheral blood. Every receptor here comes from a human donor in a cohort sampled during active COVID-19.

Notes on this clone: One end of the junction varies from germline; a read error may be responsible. The CDR3 sequence: CASSLGGSQGNEQFF. The CDR3 DNA reads as TGTGCTAGCAGCTTAGGGGGTTCCCAGGGAAATGAGCAGTTCTTC. V is TRBV7-7 and J is TRBJ2-1, with D possibly matching TRBD1 (6 bases). The CDR3 is 15 residues long. Per the germline V gene, CDR1 is SSHAT and CDR2 is FNYEAQ (reference sequence). Combining the CDR3 with reference TRBV7-7 and TRBJ2-1 gives the whole variable domain GAGVSQSPRYKVTKRGQDVTLRCDPISSHATLYWYQQALGQGPEFLTYFNYEAQPDKSGLPSDRFSAERPEGSISTLTIQRTEQRDSAMYRCASSLGGSQGNEQFFGPGTRLTVL.

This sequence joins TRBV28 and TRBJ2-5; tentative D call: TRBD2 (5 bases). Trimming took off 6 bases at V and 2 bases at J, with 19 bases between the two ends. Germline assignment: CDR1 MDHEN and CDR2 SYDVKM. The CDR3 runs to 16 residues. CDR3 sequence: CASRPGREDQQETQYF. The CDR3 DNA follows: TGTGCCAGCAGACCTGGACGGGAAGACCAACAAGAGACCCAGTACTTC. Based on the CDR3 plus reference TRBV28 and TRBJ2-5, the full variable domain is DVKVTQSSRYLVKRTGEKVFLECVQDMDHENMFWYRQDPGLGLRLIYFSYDVKMKEKGDIPEGYSVSREKKERFSLILESASTNQTSMYLCASRPGREDQQETQYFGPGTRLLVL.

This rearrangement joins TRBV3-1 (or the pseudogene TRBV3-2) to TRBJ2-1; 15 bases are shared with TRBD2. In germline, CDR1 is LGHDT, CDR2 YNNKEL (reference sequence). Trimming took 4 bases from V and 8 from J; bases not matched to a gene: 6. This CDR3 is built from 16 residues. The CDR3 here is CASSPGTSGRMDEQFF. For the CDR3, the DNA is TGTGCCAGCAGCCCCGGGACTAGCGGGAGGATGGATGAGCAGTTCTTC.

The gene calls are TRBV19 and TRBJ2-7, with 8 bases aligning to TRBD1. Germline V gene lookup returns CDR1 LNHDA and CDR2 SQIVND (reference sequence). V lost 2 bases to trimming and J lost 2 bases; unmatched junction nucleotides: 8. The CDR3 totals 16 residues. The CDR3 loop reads CASSITQGVSPYEQYF. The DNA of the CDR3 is TGTGCCAGTAGTATAACACAGGGGGTATCCCCCTACGAGCAGTACTTC.